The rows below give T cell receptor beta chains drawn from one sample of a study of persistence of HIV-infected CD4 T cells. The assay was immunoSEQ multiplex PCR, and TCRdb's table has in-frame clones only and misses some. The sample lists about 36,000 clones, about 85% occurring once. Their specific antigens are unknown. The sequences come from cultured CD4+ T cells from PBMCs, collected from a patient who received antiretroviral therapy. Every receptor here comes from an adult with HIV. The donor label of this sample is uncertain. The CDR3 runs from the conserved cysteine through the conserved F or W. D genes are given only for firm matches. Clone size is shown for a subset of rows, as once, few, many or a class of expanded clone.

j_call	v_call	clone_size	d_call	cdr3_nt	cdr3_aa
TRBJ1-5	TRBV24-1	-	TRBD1	TGTGCCACCACCCTGGACAGGGTGCTCCATCAGCCCCAGCATTTT	CATTLDRVLHQPQHF
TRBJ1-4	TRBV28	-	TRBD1	TGTGCCAGCAGAGGTACCAGGGGGATGACTAATGAAAAACTGTTTTTT	CASRGTRGMTNEKLFF
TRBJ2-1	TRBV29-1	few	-	TGCAGCGTTACAACAGGGACCTACAATGAGCAGTTCTTC	CSVTTGTYNEQFF
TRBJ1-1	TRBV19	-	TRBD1	TGTGCCAGTAGTATTCGCCCCTCTGGGACAGGTCGAACTGAAGCTTTCTTT	CASSIRPSGTGRTEAFF
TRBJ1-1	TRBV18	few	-	TGTGCCAGCTCACGTAGTGCCCTTAACACTGAAGCTTTCTTT	CASSRSALNTEAFF
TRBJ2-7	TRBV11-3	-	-	TGTGCCAGCAGCTTCAAAGCAGACCGACACTCCTACGAGCAGTACTTC	CASSFKADRHSYEQYF
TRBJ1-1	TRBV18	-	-	TGTGCCAGCTCACCTGAAGGGGCGAGTAGAACTGAAGCTTTCTTT	CASSPEGASRTEAFF
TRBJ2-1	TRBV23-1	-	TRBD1	TGCGCCAGTCCTAGACAGGGTTACTACAATGAGCAGTTCTTC	CASPRQGYYNEQFF
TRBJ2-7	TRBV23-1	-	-	TGCGCCAGCAGTCAAAAGGAGGGAGACAGGAGCTCCTACGAGCAGTACTTC	CASSQKEGDRSSYEQYF
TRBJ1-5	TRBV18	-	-	TGTGCCAGCTCACCAGGGGCCACTCGGGATCAGCCCCAGCATTTT	CASSPGATRDQPQHF
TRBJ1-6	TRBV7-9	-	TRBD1	TGTGCCAGCAGGTCGGGACAGAGTAATTCACCCCTCCACTTT	CASRSGQSNSPLHF
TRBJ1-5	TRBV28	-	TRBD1	TGTGCCAGCAGCCTTGGGACAGGGGTAAATCAGCCCCAGCATTTT	CASSLGTGVNQPQHF
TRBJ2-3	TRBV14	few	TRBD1	TGTGCCAGCAGCCCTACCGGGACAGGGGGCACCGATACGCAGTATTTT	CASSPTGTGGTDTQYF
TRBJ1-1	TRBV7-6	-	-	TGTGCCAGCAGCCCTACCGGATACGACACTGAAGCTTTCTTT	CASSPTGYDTEAFF
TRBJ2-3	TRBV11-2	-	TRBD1	TGTGCCAGCAGCTCCCGGACAGGGGGTTTCACAGATACGCAGTATTTT	CASSSRTGGFTDTQYF
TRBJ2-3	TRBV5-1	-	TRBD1	TGCGCCAGCAGCCGGGGACAGGGGGTAGCAGATACGCAGTATTTT	CASSRGQGVADTQYF
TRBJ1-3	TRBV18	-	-	TGTGCCAGCTCAGAGGTGGCTACTGGAAACACCATATATTTT	CASSEVATGNTIYF
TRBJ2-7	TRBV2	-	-	TGTGCCAGCAGAGCGGGACAGTTTACCTACGAGCAGTACTTC	CASRAGQFTYEQYF
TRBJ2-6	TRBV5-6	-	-	TGTGCCAGCAGCTTCCAGGGTGGTGGGGCCAACGTCCTGACTTTC	CASSFQGGGANVLTF
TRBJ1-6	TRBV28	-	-	TGTGCAACCCAGTTTATCCACAATTCACCCCTCCACTTT	CATQFIHNSPLHF
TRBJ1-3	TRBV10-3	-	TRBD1	TGTGCCATCAGACTCGACAGGGATGCTGGAAACACCATATATTTT	CAIRLDRDAGNTIYF
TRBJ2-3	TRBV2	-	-	TGTGCCAGCAGGGGGGACCTCTATGGAGAAGATACGCAGTATTTT	CASRGDLYGEDTQYF
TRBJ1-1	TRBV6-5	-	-	TGTGCCAGCAGCTCAGTGAACACTGAAGCTTTCTTT	CASSSVNTEAFF
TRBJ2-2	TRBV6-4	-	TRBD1	TGTGCCAGCAGGAGCGACAGGGCCGGGGAGCTGTTTTTT	CASRSDRAGELFF